This TCR beta chain originates from a study of blood T cell repertoires in COVID-19 (dated by TCRdb to the early 2020s). The study in broad terms: Samples from collaborators originated in the United States, Italy and Spain and spanned both the acute and convalescent phases of COVID-19. Samples came from the ongoing ImmuneRACE study (first 160 participants) plus 1,254 subjects from 6 global collaborators. The dataset comprised deeply sampled blood TCRbeta repertoires from subjects exposed to, actively infected with, or recovered from COVID-19. Where available, HLA class I and class II types were taken from metadata supplied by the sample provider and were not determined by assay-based typing. The repertoires were released in a freely available public database intended as a resource for research on the immune response to SARS-CoV-2. The prospective study material was composed of cDNA or gDNA derived from T cells, B-cell-depleted T cells, or PBMCs. Nearly every sample came with metadata listing a de-identified subject ID, COVID-19 status, age in years and sex. Points the paper makes about the study in general: The amount of clinical and demographic metadata varied by source and participant and was provided uncurated.

The table lists this clone with a count of one. Its antigen is currently not known. Base qualities are not provided; no much larger clone lies one nucleotide away. Whole blood was collected in K2EDTA tubes by collaborating institutions according to the institutions' own protocols. Collaborator samples were shipped for TCRbeta analysis as frozen whole blood, isolated PBMCs, or DNA extracted from either sample type. After removal of 6 bases from V and 5 bases from J, the junction retains 8 bases not matched to a gene. From the germline V gene, CDR1 is MDHEN and CDR2 is SYDVKM. Including the terminal cysteine and phenylalanine, the CDR3 comprises 14 residues. CDR3 DNA is the only sequence kept; it has 42 bases, read in frame from the first base. TCRbeta CDR3 regions were amplified from genomic DNA by means of the immunoSEQ Assay, a bias-controlled multiplex PCR. For the original study's pipeline: The number of nucleated cells in each sample was estimated by amplification of reference gene primers within the assay. To quantify the absolute abundance of each unique TCRbeta CDR3 rearrangement, sequence reads were collapsed and filtered. For each sample, productive Simpson clonality was calculated by taking the square root of Simpson's diversity index across productive rearrangements. TCRdb carries this immuneACCESS record with in-frame sequences only. Its versions omit some clonotypes, under half of them owing to an unresolved V gene in the studies checked, with the rest unexplained. Clone size and the V and J calls come from that table; the DNA yielded D and trimming. The sample contains 200,000 to 300,000 clones, 84% of them found a single time. The ten largest account for roughly 4% of the sample.

This TCR derives from a man aged 45-60 years with acute or convalescent COVID-19. The sequenced sample was peripheral blood. The sequence is built from TRBV28 and TRBJ2-7; 9 central nucleotides agree with TRBD1. The CDR3: CASRAGTGIHEQYF. The bases are TGTGCCAGCAGGGCCGGGACAGGGATCCACGAGCAGTACTTC. With all but the CDR3 taken from the reference TRBV28 and TRBJ2-7 genes, the full variable domain is: DVKVTQSSRYLVKRTGEKVFLECVQDMDHENMFWYRQDPGLGLRLIYFSYDVKMKEKGDIPEGYSVSREKKERFSLILESASTNQTSMYLCASRAGTGIHEQYFGPGTRLTVT.